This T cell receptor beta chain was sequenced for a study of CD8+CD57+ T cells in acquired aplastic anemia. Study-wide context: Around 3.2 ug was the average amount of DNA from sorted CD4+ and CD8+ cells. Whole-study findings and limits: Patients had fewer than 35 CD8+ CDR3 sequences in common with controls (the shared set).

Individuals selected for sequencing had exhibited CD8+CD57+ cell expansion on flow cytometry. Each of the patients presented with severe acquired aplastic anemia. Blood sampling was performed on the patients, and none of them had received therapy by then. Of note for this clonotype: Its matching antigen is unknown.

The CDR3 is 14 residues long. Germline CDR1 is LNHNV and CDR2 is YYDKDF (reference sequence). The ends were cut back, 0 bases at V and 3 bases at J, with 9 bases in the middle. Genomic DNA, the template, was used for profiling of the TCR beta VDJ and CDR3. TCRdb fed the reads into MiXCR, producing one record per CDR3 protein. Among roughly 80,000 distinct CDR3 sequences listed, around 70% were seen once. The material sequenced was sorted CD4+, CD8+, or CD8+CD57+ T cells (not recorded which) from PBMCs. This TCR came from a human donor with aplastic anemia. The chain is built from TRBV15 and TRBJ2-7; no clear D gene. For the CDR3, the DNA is TGTGCCACCAGCAGAGAGGGTTCAGACTACGAGCAGTACTTC. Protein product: CATSREGSDYEQYF.